The 23 T cell receptor beta chains given below trace back to one sample, sequenced in a study of blood T cells in healthy people across ages. With a J-beta primer mix and a sample-barcoded 5' primer, a second PCR ran 7 to 11 cycles. One entry per CDR3 protein results from TCRdb running MiXCR on the 5' RACE reads. The sample gives about 770,000 distinct CDR3 sequences, approximately 48% of which show up once; under 20% is in the top ten. Sequencing was carried out using blood. The receptor source for this set is a man in his sixties in good health.

The chain joins TRBV5-1 to TRBJ1-4; D may be TRBD1 (5 bases). V lost 5 bases, J lost 12 bases, and 17 bases lay in between. Per germline, CDR1 SGHRS and CDR2 YFSETQ. CDR3 length: 13 residues. The CDR3 region has the DNA TGCGCCAGCAGTACCGGGACCGCCAGGGAACTGTTTTTT. This translates into CASSTGTARELFF.

The V and J genes are TRBV5-1 and TRBJ1-2, with a weak D call TRBD1 (5 bases). This CDR3 is 14 amino acids long. Per germline, CDR1 SGHRS and CDR2 YFSETQ. The V and J ends lost 0 bases and 9 bases respectively, with 15 bases between them. Here the CDR3 DNA reads TGCGCCAGCAGCTTGGTAGGCGACAGCCACCGCTACACCTTC. This gives the protein CASSLVGDSHRYTF.

Many counts were recorded for this clonotype. CDR3 in amino acids: CASSGSGRGVSYNEQFF. In DNA form, the CDR3 reads TGTGCCAGCAGTGGGTCCGGGCGGGGGGTTTCCTACAATGAGCAGTTCTTC. The chain has TRBV12-3 or TRBV12-4 and TRBJ2-1; 8 positions match TRBD2. The length of the CDR3 is 17 residues. The ends lost 5 bases at V and 1 base at J; junction bases unmatched: 10.

CDR3: CASSLAGGYNNEQFF. CDR3 nucleotides: TGTGCCAGCAGCTTAGCAGGTGGCTACAACAATGAGCAGTTCTTC. The V call is TRBV7-9, the J call TRBJ2-1, with D unresolved. There are 15 residues in the CDR3. Per the germline V gene, CDR1 is SEHNR and CDR2 is FQNEAQ (reference sequence). Trimming pared 0 bases from V and 5 bases from J, leaving 11 bases between.

Worth noting for this clonotype: The junction departs from the called germline gene at one end, perhaps through a read error. The J gene is TRBJ2-5, the V gene TRBV20-1, with D tentatively TRBD1 (5 bases). Germline V lookup: CDR1 DFQATT, CDR2 SNEGSKA (reference sequence). CDR3 length: 15 residues. In nucleotides, the CDR3 is TGCAGTGCTGGAGATCTAAGGGGTCAGGTGGAGACCCAGTACTTC. Residues: CSAGDLRGQVETQYF.

This clonotype has a handful of counts. The chain employs TRBV20-1 and TRBJ1-2; 7 bases map to TRBD1. CDR1 DFQATT and CDR2 SNEGSKA come from the germline V gene (reference sequence). This CDR3 is 13 amino acids long. V was clipped by 3 bases and J by 2 bases; unmatched bases: 3. CDR3 amino acids: CSASVDRNYGYTF. CDR3 coding DNA: TGCAGTGCTAGTGTGGACAGGAACTATGGCTACACCTTC.

This clonotype was observed a few times. The chain combines TRBV7-8 with TRBJ2-5, with a tentative D call TRBD1 (5 bases). Per the germline V gene, CDR1 is SGHVS and CDR2 is FQNEAQ. The CDR3 contains 15 residues. Trimming cost V 1 base and J 1 base, with 10 bases left between them. CDR3 region: CASSLVRTIQETQYF. In DNA, the CDR3 is TGTGCCAGCAGCTTAGTGCGGACAATCCAAGAGACCCAGTACTTC.

This clonotype has at least ten counts. The chain carries TRBV7-2 and TRBJ2-3, with D unclear. The CDR3 sequence is 12 residues long. CDR1 is SGHTA, CDR2 FQGNSA, per germline. Trimming stripped 2 bases from V and 5 bases from J, with 5 bases between. CDR3 sequence reads: CASSLIGDTQYF. In DNA, the CDR3 is TGTGCCAGCAGCTTAATAGGAGATACGCAGTATTTT.

This chain uses TRBV7-9 with TRBJ2-1; 16 positions agree with TRBD2. The CDR3 contains 19 residues. V lost 7 bases to trimming and J lost 7 bases; unmatched junction nucleotides: 16. CDR1 and CDR2 (germline): SEHNR, FQNEAQ (reference sequence). Here the CDR3 reads CASKPLGGLAGGPANEQFF. Here the CDR3 DNA reads TGTGCCAGCAAACCCCTTGGGGGACTAGCGGGGGGGCCCGCAAATGAGCAGTTCTTC.

The chain employs TRBV7-9 and TRBJ2-3, with D maybe TRBD1 (6 bases). V was shortened by 5 bases and J by 2 bases, with 14 bases between the two germline ends. The CDR3 has 15 amino acids. The V gene's germline CDR1 is SEHNR and CDR2 FQNEAQ (reference sequence). CDR3 sequence (DNA): TGTGCCAGCAGCCCGGACAGCCTAATCACAGATACGCAGTATTTT. Its protein is CASSPDSLITDTQYF. Based on the CDR3 plus reference TRBV7-9 and TRBJ2-3, the full variable domain is DTGVSQNPRHKITKRGQNVTFRCDPISEHNRLYWYRQTLGQGPEFLTYFQNEAQLEKSRLLSDRFSAERPKGSFSTLEIQRTEQGDSAMYLCASSPDSLITDTQYFGPGTRLTVL.

The gene calls are TRBV7-9 and TRBJ1-1; D ambiguous. The V gene lost 5 bases and the J gene lost 0 bases, with 10 bases spanning the gap. CDR3 length: 14 amino acids. CDR1 is SEHNR and CDR2 is FQNEAQ in the germline V gene (reference sequence). The CDR3 bases are TGTGCCAGCAGCCCACCCCCGGTGAACACTGAAGCTTTCTTT. It is translated as CASSPPPVNTEAFF. The variable domain in full, with the rest retrieved from reference TRBV7-9 and TRBJ1-1, is DTGVSQNPRHKITKRGQNVTFRCDPISEHNRLYWYRQTLGQGPEFLTYFQNEAQLEKSRLLSDRFSAERPKGSFSTLEIQRTEQGDSAMYLCASSPPPVNTEAFFGQGTRLTVV.

This clonotype was counted between two and nine times. This chain uses TRBV7-2 with TRBJ2-3; TRBD1 aligns across 11 bases. Germline-derived CDR1 and CDR2 are SGHTA and FQGNSA. J lost 5 bases, V lost 4 bases, and 8 bases had no gene match. The CDR3 is 16 amino acids. The CDR3 loop is CASSSPGTGGVDTQYF. The CDR3 DNA reads as TGTGCCAGCAGCTCCCCCGGGACAGGGGGAGTAGATACGCAGTATTTT.

This clonotype was seen a single time. This chain connects TRBV12-3 or TRBV12-4 to TRBJ2-5; D perhaps matches TRBD2 (8 bases). The DNA end favors TRBJ2-7, so the J call may be wrong. The CDR3 loop spans 18 amino acids. CDR3 amino acids: CASSRRRDSGGVVCEQYF. CDR3 DNA sequence: TGTGCCAGCAGTCGGAGAAGGGACAGCGGGGGAGTGGTCTGCGAGCAGTACTTC.

This clonotype came up a few times. J is TRBJ2-5 and V is TRBV7-9; 7 bases agree with TRBD1. CDR1 and CDR2 from the germline V gene are SEHNR and FQNEAQ (reference sequence). Trimming cost V 5 bases and J 0 bases; bases outside gene matches: 6. CDR3 length equals 15 residues. The CDR3, as DNA: TGTGCCAGCAGCGAGGGGACAGCGTACCAAGAGACCCAGTACTTC. It is translated as CASSEGTAYQETQYF.

The chain links TRBV7-6 to TRBJ2-7, with 11 nucleotides matching TRBD1. Germline V CDR1 and CDR2: SGHVS, FNYEAQ. J was trimmed by 5 bases and V by 4 bases; bases with no gene match: 7. The CDR3 loop spans 15 amino acids. In DNA, the CDR3 is TGTGCCAGCAGCTCAAGGACAGGGGGCTACGACGAGCAGTACTTC. This encodes CASSSRTGGYDEQYF.

This clonotype was counted a few times. This sequence joins TRBV20-1 and TRBJ2-3; TRBD2 matches at 16 bases. CDR1 is DFQATT and CDR2 is SNEGSKA in the germline V gene (reference sequence). The CDR3 is made up of 19 amino acids. With 6 bases clipped from V and 5 bases from J, the junction kept 17 bases outside the gene matches. DNA of the CDR3: TGCAGTGCCACGTACCTTTCCGGGACTAGCGGGGGGGCTGGAGATACGCAGTATTTT. Protein: CSATYLSGTSGGAGDTQYF.

This chain connects TRBV4-3 to TRBJ1-6; D is perhaps TRBD1 (6 bases). CDR1 and CDR2 (germline): LGHNA, YSLEER. This CDR3 region has 16 residues. Trimming left V 1 base short and J 7 bases short, with 14 bases between. The CDR3 region is CASSQAFGQTNSPLHF. Written as DNA, the CDR3 is TGCGCCAGCAGCCAAGCGTTTGGACAGACGAATTCACCCCTCCACTTT.

In its sample, this clonotype was seen a few times. The chain is built from TRBV10-1 and TRBJ2-3, with 10 nucleotides matching TRBD2. The CDR3 totals 15 residues. Trimming removed 3 bases from V and 2 bases from J; junction bases left unmatched: 2. CDR1 and CDR2 (germline): WNHNN, SYGVQD (reference sequence). The DNA for the CDR3 is TGCGCCAGCAGTGAACTAGCGGGGAACACAGATACGCAGTATTTT. As protein: CASSELAGNTDTQYF.

The chain recombines TRBV28 with TRBJ2-7, with 9 bases fitting TRBD2. The length of the CDR3 is 15 residues. Germline CDR1 is MDHEN and CDR2 is SYDVKM. Trimming took 6 bases from V and 1 from J; bases not matched to a gene: 7. The CDR3 spells CASSPQSGGSYEQYF. As DNA, the CDR3 is TGTGCCAGCAGCCCTCAAAGCGGGGGGTCCTACGAGCAGTACTTC.

This chain links TRBV28 with TRBJ1-6; 11 positions agree with TRBD1. V was pared by 6 bases and J by 8 bases, with 3 bases of the junction left unmatched. This CDR3 is built from 14 residues. Germline V CDR1 and CDR2: MDHEN, SYDVKM. CDR3 region: CASSGTGGYSPLHF. For the CDR3, the DNA is TGTGCCAGCAGCGGGACAGGGGGGTATTCACCCCTCCACTTT.

In the case of this clonotype: An end of the junction does not agree with germline; a read error may underlie this. This chain connects TRBV7-2 to TRBJ2-3, with 8 bases that match TRBD2. The CDR3 has 15 residues. CDR1 SGHTA and CDR2 FQGNSA come from the germline V gene. The CDR3 DNA reads as TGTGCCGGCAGACCAGCGGGGGCCGGCACAGATACGCAGTATTTT. It yields the protein CAGRPAGAGTDTQYF.

The chain has TRBV29-1 and TRBJ2-4, with 7 positions matching TRBD1. The DNA matches TRBJ2-7 better at its end, which makes the J call doubtful. CDR3 length equals 13 residues. Germline V gene data show CDR1 as SQVTM and CDR2 as ANQGSEA. The CDR3 is CSAGQVPFYEQYF. The CDR3 nucleotides read TGCAGCGCAGGACAGGTGCCGTTTTACGAGCAGTACTTC.

The chain employs TRBV4-1 and TRBJ2-1; a weak D match, TRBD2 (7 bases). The CDR3 runs to 16 residues. The V end lost 1 base, the J end lost 8 bases, and 18 bases lay between the germline ends. Germline-derived CDR1 and CDR2 are MGHRA and YSYEKL. The CDR3 DNA sequence: TGCGCCAGCAGCCAAGGGGGGAGGGCAGGGGAAGATGAGCAGTTCTTC. It translates to CASSQGGRAGEDEQFF.